This T cell receptor beta chain is drawn from a study of cytomegalovirus exposure and HLA in healthy donors (dated by TCRdb to about 2017). Looking at the study overall: An earlier analysis of a few hundred of the donors reported about 260 Gb of sequence data and 95 million to 140 million unique TCR beta sequences obtained from around 180 million T cells. Using immunosequencing, the study profiled T cell repertoires from some 670 subjects and related those repertoires to cytomegalovirus serostatus. Every discovery cohort repertoire had been produced on one sequencing platform. Rather than drawing on any new phenotypic data, the later analysis identified candidate immune exposures from TCR beta sequences and the way those sequences occurred across donors. A separate validation cohort of 100 to 150 different subjects was used in addition to the 666-subject first cohort. Across some 400 genotyped donors of the cohort, an average of approximately 200,000 unique TCR beta nucleotide sequences per donor were sequenced, and approximately 17% of those sequences were non-productive. An earlier analysis of roughly 580 of the donors used high-throughput TCR beta sequencing to judge whether each TCR beta V gene segment behaved as functional or pseudogenic. The aim of the study was to test whether cataloging public T cell receptors could identify signatures of past pathogen exposure. In a later analysis, previously published TCR beta repertoires from 666 donors were re-analyzed and high-resolution HLA genotyping was added so that TCR occurrence patterns could be studied. Donor age, sex, ethnicity and CMV serostatus were compiled alongside the repertoire data. The number of donors typed differed by locus, with about 629-640 for A, B, C, DRB1 and DQB1, roughly 550 for DQA1, approximately 580 for DPA1, and some 440 for DPB1. Class I and class II HLA loci were covered by the typing at four-digit resolution. An early release that covered approximately 600 HLA-typed donors contained approximately 300 gigabases of sequencing data and tens of millions of unique TCR sequences. Among the 398 genotyped donors, around 81% belonged to the genetic ancestry cluster associated with self-reported Caucasian donors. A later genetic analysis used genome-wide SNP genotypes for 398 of the 666 donors, treating that subset as a discovery cohort. The study combined high-throughput TCR immunosequencing, statistical association of individual TCRs with disease status, and machine learning to predict cytomegalovirus infection status. Four to six DR-DQ haplotypes were handled as single units for association and clustering, since linkage in the cohort was strong. The full study reports these points: Compared with the roughly 720-donor mean, donors in an Asian-associated ancestry cluster had fewer N-insertions in productive TCRs, according to a later genetic analysis. While some public TCRs were present in many individuals, most TCR sequences turned up only very rarely across donors. For the cohort, immune exposure information was limited to CMV serostatus. Because counts were too low, some 17 rarely observed V segments, including chromosome 9 orphons, were excluded from the earlier analysis of 587 of the donors. A cluster of highly shared sequence variants was judged likely to be a technical artifact of the sequencing pipeline. Correlated functional status among segregating V segments might reflect linkage disequilibrium, but an unknown experimental factor could not be ruled out. In this cohort, only TCR beta chains were sequenced, and detectable features were limited by the absence of alpha or paired-chain data. A further reported finding was that TCR beta sequences accurately predicted the HLA-A and HLA-B alleles for most subjects in the first cohort. Sequencing depth was assumed to be roughly uniform across donors in the presence/absence analyses, though that assumption may not hold. In an earlier analysis of about 600 of the donors, most TCR beta V segments appeared in productive rearrangements about 90% or about 30% of the time, broadly matching IMGT annotations. According to the authors, the approach could potentially be generalized to other disease states and immunological phenotypes. The study listed 164 TCR beta chains as associated with cytomegalovirus. In vitro tests confirmed that a few of the cytomegalovirus-associated TCR beta chains recognize cytomegalovirus antigens. In a later analysis, TCR association rates were found to vary across HLA loci, with the most associated TCRs seen for DRB1 alleles and the fewest for HLA-C alleles. Because some donors lacked HLA typing at each locus, the association tests relied only on the typed subset. Some IMGT-functional V segments, including TRBV6-2 and TRBV6-3, could not be distinguished by the 87-base-pair reads and were therefore excluded. V-gene and J-gene trimming of TCR beta chains was associated with a missense DCLRE1C variant in a later genetic analysis, and the association was replicated in an independent cohort. The classifier was reported to diagnose cytomegalovirus status with high specificity and sensitivity in both the original cohort and the validation cohort. Compared with equally common non-associated chains, HLA-associated TCR beta chains in a later analysis were more clonally expanded and had lower generation probabilities. When HLA alleles, especially DR and DQ, strongly co-occurred, attributing TCR associations to individual alleles was difficult. In a later analysis, several top co-occurrence clusters were reported to appear linked to parvovirus B19, influenza, CMV and Epstein-Barr virus. A later analysis found that most CMV-associated TCR beta chains appeared HLA-restricted, with HLA associations seemingly driven largely by CMV exposure. In a later analysis, more than 15,000 TCR beta sequences were associated with specific HLA alleles at a false discovery rate of 0.05.

In total, 630 or so healthy bone marrow donors made up the cohort. At the time of sampling, all cohort members were nominally healthy, though unrecorded immune exposures were likely present. The donor was CMV seronegative and belonged to the group of over 350 seronegative cohort members. Each donor provided a peripheral blood sample, and peripheral blood mononuclear cells were used for TCR beta sequencing. The Qiagen DNeasy Blood Extraction Kit was used to extract genomic DNA from the blood cell samples. CDR1 and CDR2, looked up from the germline V gene, are SGDLS and YYNGEE. Taken from cysteine to phenylalanine, the CDR3 has 15 residues. Kept here is only the CDR3 DNA, which spans 45 bases and is read in frame from base 1. V loses 0 bases at its end and J loses 0 bases; junction bases beyond the gene matches: 3. The library was generated by the immunoSEQ multiplex PCR assay. For the multiplex PCR, a mixture combining 60 forward primers for TCR Vbeta segments and 13 reverse primers for TCR Jbeta segments was used. The CDR3 region of rearranged TCR beta genes was amplified from genomic DNA with a multiplex PCR assay. On the Illumina HiSeq System, the amplified TCR beta libraries were sequenced as 87-base-pair reads. From the authors' description of their analysis: A later analysis tallied tens of millions of unique TCR beta chains across the roughly 610 repertoires, and approximately 9.9 million of those chains were shared by two or more donors. To remove PCR and sequencing errors, raw reads were error-corrected and collapsed into unique sequences using a nearest-neighbor algorithm that merged closely related sequences. Alignment of CDR3 sequences to IMGT reference sequences was used to assign V, D and J gene segments. Each retained sequence needed at least a six-nucleotide match to both a V gene segment and a J gene segment. Rearrangements were called productive when the CDR3 lacked stop codons and stayed in frame with V and J; all others were non-productive. Following IMGT convention, CDR3 was defined as the stretch from the second conserved V-encoded cysteine up to the conserved J-encoded phenylalanine. The earlier analysis of about 640 of the donors excluded any sequence lacking an unambiguous match to a single V gene segment. An earlier analysis of a few hundred of the donors called V segments functional above 56.7% productive rearrangements and segregating when the between-donor standard deviation exceeded 5%. A statistical classification framework was developed to diagnose cytomegalovirus status using the catalog of TCR beta chain sequences. V and J gene assignment, in a later analysis, came from comparing TCR nucleotide sequences with IMGT/GENE-DB human TR gene sequences. A later analysis assigned CDR3 sequences and most-parsimonious VDJ recombination scenarios with the TCRdist pipeline. In a later analysis, each TCR beta chain was defined by its CDR3 amino acid sequence together with its V-gene family, and reads lacking a unique V-gene family were excluded. As a way to deal with suspected cross-contamination and a sequencing artifact, a later analysis dropped more than 500 nucleotide sequences that were highly shared and had low generation probability. In a later analysis, a clonal expansion index was calculated for each public chain from normalized within-repertoire ranks of inferred template counts. A later analysis computed generation probabilities with a VDJ recombination model fitted to out-of-frame rearrangements, and checked the results against IGoR. Hypergeometric tests were used in a later analysis to score TCR-TCR, TCR-HLA and TCR-CMV co-occurrence, with a repertoire-size bias correction applied to the TCR pairs. To estimate false discovery rates, a later analysis permuted the HLA or CMV assignments 20 times. A later analysis grouped co-occurring TCRs with DBSCAN, adding TCRdist sequence similarity when clustering within HLA-allele-positive subsets. Repertoires with fewer than 30,000 or more than 120,000 public chains were left out of co-occurrence clustering, as were five repertoires with anomalous nucleotide sharing. Entries here come from immuneACCESS through TCRdb and include only in-frame sequences with V and J called. Some clones fail to appear in such tables; in the studies checked, an unresolved V gene covers under half of the shortfall, and the cause of the remainder is unknown. V, J and clone size reflect that table, while D and trimming were determined from the DNA. This sample has nearly 110,000 clones in its table, and 70% to 85% of those were observed once. 0.79% of the sample is taken by the ten largest.

Concerning this clone itself: The specificity of this receptor is unknown. Qualities for individual bases were not recorded, and no much larger clone is one base off. This same CDR3 is encoded by further DNA sequences in the sample.

The sequence was obtained from a boy aged 5-17 years in good health and CMV-seronegative. The sample consisted of PBMCs. The chain was built from TRBV9 and TRBJ2-7, and 7 junctional nucleotides match TRBD2. Read as DNA, the sequence is TGTGCCAGCAGCGTAGCCGGCGGGAGCTCCTACGAGCAGTACTTC. It is translated as CASSVAGGSSYEQYF.